The 24 T cell receptor beta chains below come from one sample, sequenced in a study of blood T cells in healthy people across ages. Combining a sample-barcoded 5' primer with a J-beta primer mix, a second PCR ran for 7 to 11 cycles. Via MiXCR, TCRdb re-called the 5' RACE reads, giving one row per CDR3 protein. The profile shows over 1,500,000 distinct CDR3 sequences, around 40% of them singletons. The sample comprised blood. The receptors shown here come from a human donor in good health.

The chain's CDR3 is CASSPRETEAFF. The CDR3 DNA follows: TGTGCCAGCTCACCAAGGGAAACTGAAGCTTTCTTT. The chain uses TRBV18 and TRBJ1-1; D gene unclear. Trimming removed 2 bases at V and 5 bases at J, with 6 bases between. Per the germline V gene, CDR1 is KGHSH and CDR2 is LQKENI. The CDR3 has 12 residues.

This clonotype appeared a few times. The genes are TRBV11-1 and TRBJ2-7; D is unclear. The ends were cut back, 4 bases at V and 5 bases at J, with 15 bases in the middle. Looked up from germline, CDR1 is SGHAT and CDR2 is FQDESV (reference sequence). The CDR3 length is 14 residues. The CDR3 nucleotides read TGTGCCAGCAGCTCAATCAACACGGTCAACGAGCAGTACTTC. Encoded protein: CASSSINTVNEQYF.

This clonotype turned up a few times. The J gene is TRBJ2-7, the V gene TRBV20-1; no definite D call. The CDR3 contains 16 residues. CDR1 and CDR2 from the germline V gene are DFQATT and SNEGSKA (reference sequence). V lost 0 bases and J lost 2, with 17 bases in between. The CDR3 spells CSARDNEATHTYEQYF. For the CDR3, the DNA is TGCAGTGCTAGAGATAATGAGGCAACACACACCTACGAGCAGTACTTC.

The V call is TRBV20-1, the J call TRBJ2-5; 7 nucleotides line up with TRBD2. CDR1 and CDR2 (germline): DFQATT, SNEGSKA (reference sequence). The CDR3 extends over 17 amino acids. Losses at the gene ends were 6 bases for V and 4 bases for J; bases not matched to a gene: 20. CDR3 DNA: TGCAGTGCGTCCCGCGCGGCGGGGGTACTGCGCGGAGAGACCCAGTACTTC. Protein sequence: CSASRAAGVLRGETQYF.

This clonotype was counted only a few times. The CDR3 DNA reads as TGTGCCTGGAGTGTTGGCCACTACGAGCAGTACTTC. This sequence encodes CAWSVGHYEQYF. J is TRBJ2-7 and V is TRBV30, with D unresolved. V shed 0 bases and J shed 3 bases, with 6 bases lying between them. Per the germline V gene, CDR1 is GTSNPN and CDR2 is SVGIG (reference sequence). This CDR3 region has 12 residues. Using reference TRBV30 and TRBJ2-7 for the parts outside the CDR3, the full variable domain is SQTIHQWPATLVQPVGSPLSLECTVEGTSNPNLYWYRQAAGRGLQLLFYSVGIGQISSEVPQNLSASRPQDRQFILSSKKLLLSDSGFYLCAWSVGHYEQYFGPGTRLTVT.

Only a few counts were recorded for this clonotype. V is TRBV28 and J is TRBJ1-5, with unresolved D. V gave up 5 bases and J gave up 3 bases, with 5 bases separating them. CDR3 length: 12 amino acids. The germline gives CDR1 MDHEN, CDR2 SYDVKM. The CDR3 here is CASSDNNQPQHF. CDR3 DNA: TGTGCCAGCAGTGACAACAATCAGCCCCAGCATTTT.

The genes are TRBV7-6 and TRBJ2-5; no reliable D call. The V end lost 6 bases, the J end lost 11 bases, and 19 bases lay between the germline ends. CDR1 is SGHVS and CDR2 is FNYEAQ in the germline V gene. The CDR3 loop spans 13 amino acids. In DNA form, the CDR3 reads TGTGCCAGCAGTTCAACTCAATACGAGGAGCAGTACTTC. Amino acids: CASSSTQYEEQYF.

There are a few counts of this clonotype. V usage is TRBV20-1 and J usage is TRBJ2-3; TRBD2 matches at 9 bases. CDR1 and CDR2 (germline): DFQATT, SNEGSKA (reference sequence). The CDR3 sequence is 18 residues long. V shed 3 bases, J shed 2 bases, and the junction held 15 bases outside the gene matches. In DNA form, the CDR3 reads TGCAGTGCTAGCCTCTTGATAGGGCGGGGGGGCCTCACAGATACGCAGTATTTT. Its translation is CSASLLIGRGGLTDTQYF.

The chain employs TRBV7-9 and TRBJ2-5, with TRBD1 matching 7 bases. The DNA end is a closer match to TRBJ2-7, so the J assignment may be wrong. The germline V gene encodes CDR1 SEHNR and CDR2 FQNEAQ (reference sequence). The CDR3 contains 14 residues. This CDR3 is CASSPDREAHEQYF. DNA of the CDR3: TGTGCCAGCAGCCCTGACAGGGAAGCCCACGAGCAGTACTTC.

The chain employs TRBV20-1 and TRBJ2-5; D is unclear. Trimming took 6 bases from V and 5 from J, leaving 13 bases between them. Per germline, CDR1 DFQATT and CDR2 SNEGSKA (reference sequence). This CDR3 is 12 amino acids long. In nucleotides, the CDR3 is TGCAGTGCCATCAGCGATCGGGAGACCCAGTACTTC. Amino acids: CSAISDRETQYF.

This clonotype was picked up a small number of times. The rearrangement links TRBV7-9 to TRBJ1-2; 8 bases agree with TRBD1. The CDR3 runs to 16 residues. Germline V gives CDR1 SEHNR, CDR2 FQNEAQ (reference sequence). Unmatched junction bases numbered 10, after V lost 1 base and J lost 6 bases. CDR3 region: CASSLGGTWDRNGYTF. DNA for the CDR3: TGTGCCAGCAGCTTAGGGGGGACGTGGGACAGGAATGGCTACACCTTC.

The V call is TRBV27, the J call TRBJ2-5; weak D call: TRBD2 (7 bases). The CDR3 sequence is 15 residues long. Trimming stripped 5 bases from V and 5 bases from J, with 18 bases between. Looked up from germline, CDR1 is MNHEY and CDR2 is SMNVEV (reference sequence). CDR3 loop: CASSPQGGVLETQYF. The DNA for the CDR3 is TGTGCCAGCAGTCCCCAAGGGGGGGTCCTCGAGACCCAGTACTTC.

On this clonotype: The junction differs from germline at one of its ends, possibly a read error. The rearrangement joins TRBV4-3 to TRBJ2-3; D is tentatively TRBD1 or TRBD2 (5 bases each). Germline V gene data show CDR1 as LGHNA and CDR2 as YSLEER. This CDR3 comprises 15 residues. The CDR3 spells CASSQLWDGSDTQYF. The CDR3 DNA sequence: TGCGCCAGTAGCCAATTGTGGGACGGTTCAGATACGCAGTATTTT.

V usage is TRBV12-3 or TRBV12-4 and J usage is TRBJ2-4; D perhaps matches TRBD1 (6 bases). With the DNA end fitting TRBJ2-7 better, the J assignment may be wrong. This CDR3 is 14 amino acids long. CDR3 bases: TGTGCCAGCGGGAGAGGACAGTCCAACTACGAGCAGTACTTC. Translated: CASGRGQSNYEQYF.

The rearrangement uses TRBV10-3 and TRBJ1-5; D not certain. The CDR3 contains 14 residues. V was shortened by 2 bases and J by 9 bases, with 14 bases between the two germline ends. Germline V lookup: CDR1 ENHRY, CDR2 SYGVKD. DNA of the CDR3: TGTGCCATCAGTGAGGGGCAGGATTCTTGGCCCCAGCATTTT. Protein product: CAISEGQDSWPQHF.

The V call is TRBV7-9, the J call TRBJ2-3, with D hard to call. Trimming left V 6 bases short and J 3 bases short, with 13 bases between. The CDR3 has 14 amino acids. Germline-derived CDR1 and CDR2 are SEHNR and FQNEAQ (reference sequence). CDR3 region: CASSQSVGTDTQYF. CDR3 in DNA: TGTGCCAGCAGTCAAAGCGTGGGGACAGATACGCAGTATTTT.

This clonotype was recorded a few times. CDR3 protein: CASSPPTSGGLQYF. The CDR3 DNA reads as TGTGCCAGCAGCCCCCCGACTAGCGGGGGATTGCAGTACTTC. This chain links TRBV7-9 with TRBJ2-7, with 12 nucleotides matching TRBD2. Germline CDR1 SEHNR, CDR2 FQNEAQ (reference sequence). After removal of 5 bases from V and 9 bases from J, the junction contained 8 bases not matched to a gene. The CDR3 is 14 residues long.

The chain recombines TRBV7-2 with TRBJ1-2; perhaps TRBD1 as D (6 bases). The V gene lost 0 bases and the J gene lost 4 bases, with 18 bases spanning the gap. In germline, CDR1 is SGHTA, CDR2 FQGNSA. This CDR3 has 17 amino acids. CDR3 in DNA: TGTGCCAGCAGCTTAGCGGGGGGGACAACCCAATCCTATGGCTACACCTTC. It codes for CASSLAGGTTQSYGYTF.

The genes are TRBV5-1 and TRBJ2-3; 8 bases map to TRBD1. V lost 0 bases to trimming and J lost 2 bases; unmatched junction nucleotides: 2. Germline loops: CDR1 SGHRS, CDR2 YFSETQ. The CDR3 is 15 amino acids. The CDR3 DNA follows: TGCGCCAGCAGCTTGGCGGGACAGGACACAGATACGCAGTATTTT. It codes for CASSLAGQDTDTQYF.

The chain has TRBV12-3 or TRBV12-4 and TRBJ2-5; the match to TRBD2 covers 7 bases. The tail of the sequence fits TRBJ2-7 better, so the J call may be wrong. The CDR3 length is 15 residues. CDR3 protein: CASSFWRGMGYEQYF. The CDR3 coding sequence is TGTGCCAGCAGTTTTTGGCGGGGGATGGGATACGAGCAGTACTTC.

A few counts support this clonotype. The CDR3 DNA is TGTGCCCACATTCTCCGGGGGGCCCCTGTAGGCTACACCTTC. Its translation: CAHILRGAPVGYTF. The chain has TRBV10-3 and TRBJ1-2, with D perhaps TRBD1 (6 bases). Germline lookup yields CDR1 ENHRY and CDR2 SYGVKD. This CDR3 has 14 residues. Trimming took 11 bases from V and 8 from J, leaving 24 bases between them.

This clonotype was detected a few times. V usage is TRBV27 and J usage is TRBJ2-5; 7 bases agree with TRBD2. V lost 3 bases to trimming and J lost 5 bases; unmatched junction nucleotides: 9. The CDR3 spans 15 residues. The germline CDR1 and CDR2 sequences are MNHEY and SMNVEV (reference sequence). CDR3 amino acids: CASSFQGGRQETQYF. As DNA, the CDR3 is TGTGCCAGCAGTTTCCAGGGCGGGAGACAGGAGACCCAGTACTTC.

J is TRBJ1-6 and V is TRBV2; TRBD1 agrees at 7 bases. Per germline, CDR1 SNHLY and CDR2 FYNNEI. V trimming: 4 bases; J trimming: 9 bases; junction bases outside the gene matches: 6. This CDR3 has 14 amino acids. CDR3: CASSVETGRSPLHF. Here the CDR3 DNA reads TGTGCCAGCAGTGTCGAGACAGGGCGTTCACCCCTCCACTTT.

The chain couples TRBV24-1 to TRBJ2-5; the match to TRBD1 covers 8 bases. Unmatched junction bases numbered 11, after V lost 3 bases and J lost 3 bases. Looked up from germline, CDR1 is KGHDR and CDR2 is SFDVKD. The CDR3 loop spans 17 amino acids. CDR3 protein: CATSDLIWTGSEETQYF. In DNA, the CDR3 is TGTGCCACCAGTGATCTCATCTGGACAGGGTCTGAAGAGACCCAGTACTTC.